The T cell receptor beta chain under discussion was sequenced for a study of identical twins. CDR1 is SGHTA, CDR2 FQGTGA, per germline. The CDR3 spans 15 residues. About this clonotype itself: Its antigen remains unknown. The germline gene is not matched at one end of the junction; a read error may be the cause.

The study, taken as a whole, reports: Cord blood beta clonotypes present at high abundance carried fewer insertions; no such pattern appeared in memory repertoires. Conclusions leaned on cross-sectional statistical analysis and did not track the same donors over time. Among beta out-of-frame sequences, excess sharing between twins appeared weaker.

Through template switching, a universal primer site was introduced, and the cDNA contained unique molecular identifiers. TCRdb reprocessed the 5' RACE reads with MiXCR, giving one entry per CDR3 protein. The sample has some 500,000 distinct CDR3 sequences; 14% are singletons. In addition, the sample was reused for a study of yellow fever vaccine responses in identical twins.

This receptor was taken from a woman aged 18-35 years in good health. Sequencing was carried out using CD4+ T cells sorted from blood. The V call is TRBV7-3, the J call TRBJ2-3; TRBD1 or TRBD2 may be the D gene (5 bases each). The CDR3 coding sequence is TGTGCCAGCAGCTTACCTGGGGGAAGCACAGATACGCGGTATTTT. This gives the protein CASSLPGGSTDTRYF.